This T cell receptor (beta chain) was sequenced in a study of blood T cell repertoires in COVID-19. Study-level information: The origin of the acute and convalescent COVID-19 samples was the United States, Italy and Spain. In each case, the material was cDNA or gDNA derived from T cells, B-cell-depleted T cells, or PBMCs.

Produced via immunoSEQ multiplex PCR; TCRdb's table is partial and in-frame only. This sample has over 300,000 clones, with more than 80% found just once. Germline lookup yields CDR1 LGHNA and CDR2 YSLEER. This CDR3 has 15 residues. The V segment lost 1 base and the J segment 3 bases; nucleotides outside the gene matches: 5. Sequencing was carried out using peripheral blood. The TCR sequence derives from a young man who had recovered from COVID-19. J is TRBJ1-2 and V is TRBV4-3; 7 bases are shared with TRBD1. The CDR3 is CASSQAETGDYGYTF. The CDR3 DNA reads TGCGCCAGCAGCCAAGCGGAAACAGGGGACTATGGCTACACCTTC.